A selection of T cell receptor beta chains follows, all from one sample in a study of blood T cell repertoires in COVID-19. The protocol was immunoSEQ multiplex PCR, while the TCRdb copy is restricted to in-frame clones and leaves out a portion. The data show 150,000 or so clones, 75% to 90% seen once. Input material: PBMCs or T cells enriched from blood (not recorded which). These receptors were taken from a woman between 40 and 55 years old who had been exposed to COVID-19. The CDR3 runs from the conserved cysteine through the conserved F or W. Fields, in order: J gene, V gene, CDR3 protein.

TRBJ1-2 | TRBV5-4 | CASSLGTGTYPNHGYTF
TRBJ1-1 | TRBV27 | CASSLLGTPGRAEAFF
TRBJ2-3 | TRBV6-4 | CASSDFSPGADTQYF
TRBJ2-3 | TRBV7-9 | CASSVRAGLADTQYF
TRBJ1-2 | TRBV4-3 | CASSHGTASDGYTF
TRBJ2-3 | TRBV6-4 | CASSPSGSTDTQYF
TRBJ1-2 | TRBV28 | CASSLRRGLYGYTF
TRBJ2-7 | TRBV6-6 | CASRPQDRGYEQYF
TRBJ2-7 | TRBV28 | CASSRPGFSYEQYF
TRBJ1-2 | TRBV27 | CASRGTGLYGYTF
TRBJ2-1 | TRBV3-1/TRBV3-2 | CASVRVAGQNEQFF
TRBJ1-6 | TRBV28 | CASREDRGNSPLHF
TRBJ1-4 | TRBV19 | CASSTRAYTGEKLFF
TRBJ1-2 | TRBV27 | CASSLTGNYGYTF
TRBJ1-1 | TRBV28 | CASSLPGNTEAFF
TRBJ2-1 | TRBV9 | CASSVLSERGGYNEQFF
TRBJ1-4 | TRBV9 | CASSVSPGSGTGDDREKLFF
TRBJ1-2 | TRBV9 | CASSHRASYGYTF
TRBJ2-5 | TRBV9 | CASGRALDQYF
TRBJ1-4 | TRBV7-2 | CASSPRGFGEKLFF
TRBJ1-6 | TRBV6-1 | CASSEGQKNSPLHF
TRBJ2-7 | TRBV7-3 | CASSPAGDEQYF
TRBJ1-2 | TRBV9 | CASSEEYRGGYTF
TRBJ1-2 | TRBV5-8 | CASRTGAGYTF
TRBJ2-2 | TRBV5-4 | CASSPPTSVAGELFF
TRBJ2-1 | TRBV4-3 | CASSQDRRVTSYNEQFF
TRBJ2-3 | TRBV13 | CASSFQGDDTQYF
TRBJ2-7 | TRBV11-2 | CASSFVYQGFYEQYF
TRBJ2-2 | TRBV5-1 | CASSLRDRNTGELFF
TRBJ2-2 | TRBV7-2 | CASSGGTGGTGELFF
TRBJ2-7 | TRBV11-2 | CASSPRDRGLSYEQYF